This T cell receptor (beta chain) was obtained from a study of cytomegalovirus exposure and HLA in healthy donors. In the study overall: The 120 or so validation repertoires used a platform that matched the one used for the 666 first-cohort repertoires, as a later analysis reported. Study outcomes and limitations: For cytomegalovirus status, the classifier reportedly gave diagnoses with high specificity and sensitivity. Researchers reported that three CMV-associated chains were confirmed in vitro as CMV antigen-specific.

The donors were members of the validation cohort comprising over a hundred subjects, separate from the roughly 690-subject first cohort. The table came from immunoSEQ multiplex PCR; TCRdb's copy has only in-frame clones and leaves some out. The sample has over 100,000 clones; 89% are singletons. CDR3 length: 15 residues. Germline values: CDR1 MNHNS, CDR2 SASEGT. V was pared by 4 bases and J by 0 bases, with 12 bases between. As concerns this clone: Its matching antigen is unknown.

The chain is built from TRBV6-1 and TRBJ1-1; a weak D match, TRBD1 (6 bases). The sample consisted of PBMCs. This TCR derives from a woman aged 18 to 35 in good health and CMV-seronegative. The chain's CDR3 is CASSGRGSMNTEAFF. The CDR3 bases are TGTGCCAGCAGTGGAAGGGGGTCAATGAACACTGAAGCTTTCTTT.